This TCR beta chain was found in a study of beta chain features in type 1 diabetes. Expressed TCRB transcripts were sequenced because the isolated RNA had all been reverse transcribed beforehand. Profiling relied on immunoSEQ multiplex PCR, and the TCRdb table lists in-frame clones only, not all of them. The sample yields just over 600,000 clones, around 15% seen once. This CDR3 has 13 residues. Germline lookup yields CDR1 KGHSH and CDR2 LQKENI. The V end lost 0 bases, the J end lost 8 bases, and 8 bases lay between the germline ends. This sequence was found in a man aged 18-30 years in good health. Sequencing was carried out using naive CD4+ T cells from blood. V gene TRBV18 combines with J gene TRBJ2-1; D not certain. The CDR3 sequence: CASSPPVSDEQFF. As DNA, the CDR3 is TGTGCCAGCTCACCACCCGTTTCGGATGAGCAGTTCTTC.